This TCR beta chain was identified during a study of blood T cell repertoires in COVID-19. The CDR3 totals 17 residues. The junction had 12 bases not matched to a gene; V was cut back by 1 base and J by 8 bases. Germline lookup yields CDR1 SGHDN and CDR2 FVKESK. TCRdb's table, derived via immunoSEQ multiplex PCR, lists solely in-frame clones and lacks some. This repertoire shows more than 350,000 clones, approximately 91% found once; its top ten account for 1.4%. The sequence derives from a woman aged 18-29 years who had been exposed to COVID-19. The specimen was PBMCs or T cells enriched from blood (not recorded which). The rearrangement links TRBV14 to TRBJ2-1, with 9 bases matching TRBD2. The CDR3 DNA is TGTGCCAGCAGCCAAGGTATCCGCGGGAGGGCCGGGGATGAGCAGTTCTTC. It specifies CASSQGIRGRAGDEQFF. Drawing the rest from reference TRBV14 and TRBJ2-1, the complete variable domain is EAGVTQFPSHSVIEKGQTVTLRCDPISGHDNLYWYRRVMGKEIKFLLHFVKESKQDESGMPNNRFLAERTGGTYSTLKVQPAELEDSGVYFCASSQGIRGRAGDEQFFGPGTRLTVL.